The entry below describes one T cell receptor beta chain. Its antigen is currently unknown. This entry belongs to a study of shared clonotypes between healthy human individuals. Sequenced by immunoSEQ multiplex PCR; TCRdb stores in-frame clones only, minus some. The table shows about 2 million clones, with roughly 95% occurring only once. General study findings and limits: The authors sampled blood alone, and tissue repertoires likely differ.

CDR3 length: 18 amino acids. V lost 0 bases, J lost 5 bases, and 13 bases stayed unmatched. From germline, CDR1 is MGHRA and CDR2 YSYEKL. The origin of this receptor is a man aged 18 to 29 in good health. The sequenced sample was naive CD4+ T cells sorted from blood. Subset noted: CD45RA+ positively selected. The chain links TRBV4-1 to TRBJ1-1, with TRBD1 identical over 9 bases. The DNA of the CDR3 is TGCGCCAGCAGCCAAGAAGGGGTACAGGGGGCGATGATGACTGAAGCTTTCTTT. It yields the protein CASSQEGVQGAMMTEAFF.